One and the same sample provided the 2 T cell receptor beta chains below, sequenced in a study of PD-1 blockade in classical Hodgkin lymphoma. Every patient relapsed after autologous stem cell transplantation, and brentuximab vedotin exposure varied. Libraries were prepared by immunoSEQ multiplex PCR; TCRdb keeps only in-frame clonotypes and omits some of them. The top ten clones hold 7% to 9.5% of a sample with more than 140,000 clones, nearly 80% of them seen once. Sample: peripheral blood mononuclear cells (PBMCs), taken before the second cycle of nivolumab. The receptors were gathered from a human donor with classical Hodgkin lymphoma.

The chain employs TRBV30 and TRBJ1-2; 7 bases align to TRBD1. Germline V gene sequence: CDR1 GTSNPN, CDR2 SVGIG (reference sequence). The junction had 5 bases not matched to a gene; V was cut back by 2 bases and J by 5 bases. This CDR3 contains 13 residues. CDR3 bases: TGTGCCTGGAGTCGACAGGGATTGTATGGCTACACCTTC. This gives the protein CAWSRQGLYGYTF.

This chain links TRBV5-1 with TRBJ2-1, with D hard to call. Germline-derived CDR1 and CDR2 are SGHRS and YFSETQ. CDR3 length equals 14 residues. V lost 1 base and J lost 6, with 11 bases in between. CDR3 sequence: CASSLKSGSNEQFF. As DNA, the CDR3 is TGCGCCAGCAGCTTGAAGTCGGGCTCCAATGAGCAGTTCTTC. The variable domain in full, completed from reference TRBV5-1 and TRBJ2-1, reads KAGVTQTPRYLIKTRGQQVTLSCSPISGHRSVSWYQQTPGQGLQFLFEYFSETQRNKGNFPGRFSGRQFSNSRSEMNVSTLELGDSALYLCASSLKSGSNEQFFGPGTRLTVL.